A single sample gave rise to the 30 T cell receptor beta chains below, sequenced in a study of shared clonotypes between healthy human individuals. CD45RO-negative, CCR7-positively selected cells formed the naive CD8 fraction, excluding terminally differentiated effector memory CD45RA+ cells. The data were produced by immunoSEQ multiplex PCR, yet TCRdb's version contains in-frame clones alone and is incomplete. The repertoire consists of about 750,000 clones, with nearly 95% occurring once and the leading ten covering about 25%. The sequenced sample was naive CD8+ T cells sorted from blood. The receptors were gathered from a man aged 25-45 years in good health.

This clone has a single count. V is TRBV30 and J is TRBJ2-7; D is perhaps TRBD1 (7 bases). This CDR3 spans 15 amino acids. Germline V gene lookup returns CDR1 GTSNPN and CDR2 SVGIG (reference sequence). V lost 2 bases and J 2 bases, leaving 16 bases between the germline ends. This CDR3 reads CAWSPLTGRPYEQYF. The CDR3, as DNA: TGTGCCTGGAGTCCACTGACAGGGAGGCCCTACGAGCAGTACTTC.

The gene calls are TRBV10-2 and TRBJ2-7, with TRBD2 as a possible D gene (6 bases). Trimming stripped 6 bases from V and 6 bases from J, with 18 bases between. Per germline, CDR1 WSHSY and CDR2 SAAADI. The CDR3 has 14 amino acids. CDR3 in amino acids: CASSGGNRLAEQYF. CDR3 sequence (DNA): TGCGCCAGCAGCGGAGGGAACAGATTGGCCGAGCAGTACTTC.

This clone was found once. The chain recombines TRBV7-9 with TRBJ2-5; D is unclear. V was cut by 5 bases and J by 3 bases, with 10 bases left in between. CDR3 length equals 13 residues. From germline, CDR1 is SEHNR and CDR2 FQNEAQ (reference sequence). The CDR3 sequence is CASSPVDEETQYF. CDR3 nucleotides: TGTGCCAGCAGCCCCGTAGATGAAGAGACCCAGTACTTC.

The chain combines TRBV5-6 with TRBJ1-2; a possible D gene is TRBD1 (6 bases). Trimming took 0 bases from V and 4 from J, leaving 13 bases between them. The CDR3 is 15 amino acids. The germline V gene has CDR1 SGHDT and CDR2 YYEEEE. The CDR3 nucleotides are TGTGCCAGCAGCTTGGGGATTGGACAGTCCTATGGCTACACCTTC. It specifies CASSLGIGQSYGYTF. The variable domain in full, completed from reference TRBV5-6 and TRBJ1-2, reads DAGVTQSPTHLIKTRGQQVTLRCSPKSGHDTVSWYQQALGQGPQFIFQYYEEEERQRGNFPDRFSGHQFPNYSSELNVNALLLGDSALYLCASSLGIGQSYGYTFGSGTRLTVV.

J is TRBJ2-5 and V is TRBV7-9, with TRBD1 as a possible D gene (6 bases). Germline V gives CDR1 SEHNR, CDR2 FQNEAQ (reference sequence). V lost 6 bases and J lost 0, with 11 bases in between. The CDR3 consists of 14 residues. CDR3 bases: TGTGCCAGCAGAAAATGGACAGACCAAGAGACCCAGTACTTC. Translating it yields CASRKWTDQETQYF.

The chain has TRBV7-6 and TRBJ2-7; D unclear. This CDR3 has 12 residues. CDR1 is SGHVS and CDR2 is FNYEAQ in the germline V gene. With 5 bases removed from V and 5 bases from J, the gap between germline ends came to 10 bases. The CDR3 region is CASSHNGDEQYF. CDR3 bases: TGTGCCAGCAGCCATAATGGGGACGAGCAGTACTTC.

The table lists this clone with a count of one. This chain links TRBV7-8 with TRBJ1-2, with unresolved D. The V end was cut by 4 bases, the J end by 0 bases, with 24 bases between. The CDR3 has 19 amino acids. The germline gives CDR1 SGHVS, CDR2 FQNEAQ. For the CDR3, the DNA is TGTGCCAGCAGCTCAGTATTGGCCCCAACTGGAGAAGCTAACTATGGCTACACCTTC. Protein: CASSSVLAPTGEANYGYTF. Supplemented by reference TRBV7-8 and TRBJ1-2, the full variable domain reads GAGVSQSPRYKVAKRGQDVALRCDPISGHVSLFWYQQALGQGPEFLTYFQNEAQLDKSGLPSDRFFAERPEGSVSTLKIQRTQQEDSAVYLCASSSVLAPTGEANYGYTFGSGTRLTVV.

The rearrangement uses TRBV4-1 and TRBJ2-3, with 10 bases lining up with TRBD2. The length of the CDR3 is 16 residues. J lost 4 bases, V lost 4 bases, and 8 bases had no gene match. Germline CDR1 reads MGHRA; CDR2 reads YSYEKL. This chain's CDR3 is CASSLYRTSGSDTQYF. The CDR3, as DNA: TGCGCCAGCAGCCTATATCGGACTAGCGGATCAGATACGCAGTATTTT.

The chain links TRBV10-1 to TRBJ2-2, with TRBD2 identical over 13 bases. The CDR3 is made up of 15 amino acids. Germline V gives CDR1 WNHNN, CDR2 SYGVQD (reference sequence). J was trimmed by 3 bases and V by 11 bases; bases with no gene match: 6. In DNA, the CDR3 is TGCGCCTCCGGACTAGCGGGAGTCGACACCGGGGAGCTGTTTTTT. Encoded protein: CASGLAGVDTGELFF.

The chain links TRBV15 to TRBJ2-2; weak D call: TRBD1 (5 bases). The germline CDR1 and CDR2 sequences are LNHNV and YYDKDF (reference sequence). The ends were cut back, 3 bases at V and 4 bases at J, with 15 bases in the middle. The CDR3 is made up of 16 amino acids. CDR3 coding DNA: TGTGCCACCAGCAGTGTGGATGGACACAGCACCGGGGAGCTGTTTTTT. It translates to CATSSVDGHSTGELFF.

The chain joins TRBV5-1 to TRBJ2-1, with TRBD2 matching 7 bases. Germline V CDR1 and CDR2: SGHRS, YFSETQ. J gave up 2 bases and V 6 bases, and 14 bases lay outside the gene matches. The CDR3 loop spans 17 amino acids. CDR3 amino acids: CASIYDSASGPYNEQFF. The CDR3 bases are TGCGCCAGCATTTACGACAGCGCTAGCGGACCCTACAATGAGCAGTTCTTC.

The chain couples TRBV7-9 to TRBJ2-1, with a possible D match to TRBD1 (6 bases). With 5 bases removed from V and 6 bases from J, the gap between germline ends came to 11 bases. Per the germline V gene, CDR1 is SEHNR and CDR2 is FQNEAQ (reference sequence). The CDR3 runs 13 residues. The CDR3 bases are TGTGCCAGCAGCAGAGACAGGACCAATGAGCAGTTCTTC. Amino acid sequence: CASSRDRTNEQFF.

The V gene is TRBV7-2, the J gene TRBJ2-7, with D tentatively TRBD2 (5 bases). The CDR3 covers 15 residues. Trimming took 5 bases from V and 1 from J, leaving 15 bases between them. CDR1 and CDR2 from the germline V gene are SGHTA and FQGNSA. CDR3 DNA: TGTGCCAGCAGCGGGAGCAGAGGCCCATCCTACGAGCAGTACTTC. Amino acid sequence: CASSGSRGPSYEQYF.

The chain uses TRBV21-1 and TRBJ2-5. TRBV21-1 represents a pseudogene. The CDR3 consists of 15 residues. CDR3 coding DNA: TGTGCCAGCAGCGCAGGGGACTGTAATAGAGAGACCCAGTACTTC. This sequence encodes CASSAGDCNRETQYF.

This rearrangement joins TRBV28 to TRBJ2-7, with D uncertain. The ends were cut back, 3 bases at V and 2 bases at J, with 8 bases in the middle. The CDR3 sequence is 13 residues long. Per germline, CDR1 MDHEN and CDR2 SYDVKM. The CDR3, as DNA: TGTGCCAGCAGTTTGGTACAGCCCTACGAGCAGTACTTC. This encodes CASSLVQPYEQYF.

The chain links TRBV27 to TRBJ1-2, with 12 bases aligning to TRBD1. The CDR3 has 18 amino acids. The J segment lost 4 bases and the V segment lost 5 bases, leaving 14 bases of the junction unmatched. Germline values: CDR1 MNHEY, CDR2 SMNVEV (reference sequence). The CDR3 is CASSGQPGQGAPGYGYTF. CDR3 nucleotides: TGTGCCAGCAGTGGACAACCGGGACAGGGGGCGCCTGGCTATGGCTACACCTTC.

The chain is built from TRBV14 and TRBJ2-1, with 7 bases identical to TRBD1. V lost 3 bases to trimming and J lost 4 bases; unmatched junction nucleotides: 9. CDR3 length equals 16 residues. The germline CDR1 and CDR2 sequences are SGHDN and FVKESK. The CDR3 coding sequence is TGTGCCAGCAGCCAGAGGGACAGCCCCAGATACAATGAGCAGTTCTTC. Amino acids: CASSQRDSPRYNEQFF.

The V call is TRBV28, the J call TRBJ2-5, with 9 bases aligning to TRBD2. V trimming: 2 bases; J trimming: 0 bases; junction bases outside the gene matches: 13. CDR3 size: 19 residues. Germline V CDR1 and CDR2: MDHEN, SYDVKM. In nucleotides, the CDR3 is TGTGCCAGCAGTTTAGTGGTAGCGGGAGATACTAACTACCAAGAGACCCAGTACTTC. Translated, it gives CASSLVVAGDTNYQETQYF.

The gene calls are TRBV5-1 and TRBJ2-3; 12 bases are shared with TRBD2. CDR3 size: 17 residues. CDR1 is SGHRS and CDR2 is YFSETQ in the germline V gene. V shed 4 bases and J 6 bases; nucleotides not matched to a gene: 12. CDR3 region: CASSGETSGSRKDTQYF. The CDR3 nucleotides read TGCGCCAGCAGCGGGGAGACTAGCGGGAGTCGGAAGGATACGCAGTATTTT. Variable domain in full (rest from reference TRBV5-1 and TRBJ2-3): KAGVTQTPRYLIKTRGQQVTLSCSPISGHRSVSWYQQTPGQGLQFLFEYFSETQRNKGNFPGRFSGRQFSNSRSEMNVSTLELGDSALYLCASSGETSGSRKDTQYFGPGTRLTVL.

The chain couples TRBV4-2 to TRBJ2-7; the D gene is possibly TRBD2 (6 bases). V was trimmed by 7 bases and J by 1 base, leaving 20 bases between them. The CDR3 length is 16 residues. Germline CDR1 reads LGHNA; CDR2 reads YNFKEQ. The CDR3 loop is CASTLTWGGPSYEQYF. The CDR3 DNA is TGTGCCAGCACCCTGACCTGGGGAGGCCCGTCCTACGAGCAGTACTTC.

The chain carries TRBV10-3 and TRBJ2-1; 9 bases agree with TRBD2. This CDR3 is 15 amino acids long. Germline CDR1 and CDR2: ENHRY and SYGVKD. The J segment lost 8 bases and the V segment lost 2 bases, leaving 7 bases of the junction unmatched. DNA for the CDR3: TGTGCCATCAGTGAGCTAGCGGGATTTTTGGATGAGCAGTTCTTC. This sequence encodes CAISELAGFLDEQFF.

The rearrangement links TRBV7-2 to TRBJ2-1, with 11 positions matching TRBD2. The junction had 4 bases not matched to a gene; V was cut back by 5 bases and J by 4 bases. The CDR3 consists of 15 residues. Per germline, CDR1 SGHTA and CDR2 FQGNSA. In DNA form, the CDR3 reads TGTGCCAGCAGCCCGGGGACTAGCGGTTACAATGAGCAGTTCTTC. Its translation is CASSPGTSGYNEQFF.

The CDR3 sequence: CASSPRSGSSYNEQFF. The CDR3 nucleotides read TGTGCCAGCAGCCCCCGGAGCGGGAGTTCCTACAATGAGCAGTTCTTC. The chain carries TRBV7-9 and TRBJ2-1; TRBD2 aligns across 8 bases. Germline V gives CDR1 SEHNR, CDR2 FQNEAQ (reference sequence). V was clipped by 5 bases and J by 1 base; unmatched bases: 7. This CDR3 has 16 residues.

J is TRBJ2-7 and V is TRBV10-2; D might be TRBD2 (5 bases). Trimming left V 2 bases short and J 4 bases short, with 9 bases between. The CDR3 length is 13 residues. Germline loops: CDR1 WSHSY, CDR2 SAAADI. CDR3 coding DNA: TGCGCCAGCAGTGAGGACTACGTGTACGAGCAGTACTTC. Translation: CASSEDYVYEQYF.

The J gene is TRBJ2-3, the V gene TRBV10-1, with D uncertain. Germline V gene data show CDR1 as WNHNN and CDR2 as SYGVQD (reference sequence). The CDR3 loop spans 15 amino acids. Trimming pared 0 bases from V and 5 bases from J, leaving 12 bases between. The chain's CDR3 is CASSESGLGLDTQYF. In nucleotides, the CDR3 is TGCGCCAGCAGTGAGTCCGGCCTAGGGCTAGATACGCAGTATTTT.

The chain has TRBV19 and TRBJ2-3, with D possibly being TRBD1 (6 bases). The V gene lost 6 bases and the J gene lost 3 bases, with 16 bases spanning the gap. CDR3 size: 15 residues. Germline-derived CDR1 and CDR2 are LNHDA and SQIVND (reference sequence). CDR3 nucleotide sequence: TGTGCCAGTAGCCCGATTCTCAGGGGAACAGATACGCAGTATTTT. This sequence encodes CASSPILRGTDTQYF.

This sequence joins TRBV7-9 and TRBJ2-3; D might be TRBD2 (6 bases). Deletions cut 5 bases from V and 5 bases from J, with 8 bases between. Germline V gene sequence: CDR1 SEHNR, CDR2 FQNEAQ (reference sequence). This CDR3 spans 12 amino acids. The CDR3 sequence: CASSKAGDTQYF. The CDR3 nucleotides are TGTGCCAGCAGCAAAGCGGGAGATACGCAGTATTTT.

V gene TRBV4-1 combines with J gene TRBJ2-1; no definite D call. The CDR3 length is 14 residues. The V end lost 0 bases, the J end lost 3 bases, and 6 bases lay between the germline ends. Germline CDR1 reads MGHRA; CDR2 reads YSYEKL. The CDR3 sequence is CASSQEGYYNEQFF. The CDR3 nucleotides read TGCGCCAGCAGCCAAGAGGGGTACTACAATGAGCAGTTCTTC.

The CDR3 protein is CAKMKANTSNQPQHF. The CDR3 nucleotides are TGTGCCAAAATGAAAGCGAACACCTCCAATCAGCCCCAGCATTTT. The chain is built from TRBV27 and TRBJ1-5; no clear D gene. Germline V lookup: CDR1 MNHEY, CDR2 SMNVEV (reference sequence). Trimming shortened V by 10 bases and J by 3 bases, and 19 bases separated the two germline ends. CDR3 length: 15 residues.

CDR3 sequence (DNA): TGTGCCATCTGGGGTAGAGCAGGAAGGGGCTACACCTTC. It translates to CAIWGRAGRGYTF. The rearrangement uses TRBV6-5 and TRBJ1-2; no clear D gene. Trimming took 10 bases from V and 8 from J, leaving 20 bases between them. Germline CDR1 MNHEY, CDR2 SVGAGI. The CDR3 has 13 amino acids.